The entry below gives a single T cell receptor beta chain sequence along with its context. Its antigen is unknown. TCR beta libraries carry UMIs added by 5'RACE template switching. Each CDR3 protein gets one entry in TCRdb, which reprocessed the 5' RACE reads and gives no DNA. In total, the table holds some 120,000 distinct CDR3 sequences. These data are taken from a study of T cells expressing NK-cell markers. Whole-study results and caveats: Clones of NKG2C+ T cells that had expanded were of unclear HCMV specificity. These same clonotypes (in a few donors) also led the CD3+CD56-NKG2C+ fraction. About six donors showed dominant NKG2C+ clonotypes comprising about 1.0-7.5% of their CD8+ T cells.

CDR1 DFQATT and CDR2 SNEGSKA come from the germline V gene (reference sequence). The CDR3 consists of 14 residues. The sequenced sample consisted of blood T cells: a sorted CD56 or NKG2C T cell subset, CD4+ or CD8+ T cells, or bulk PBMC T cells (not recorded which). The clonotype was recovered from a woman aged 18-70 years in good health. The chain uses TRBV20-1 and TRBJ2-3; TCRdb gives TRBD1 as the D gene, but with no DNA this cannot be confirmed. The CDR3 loop reads CSAWTGVSTDTQYF.